Described below is a single T cell receptor beta chain sequence and its context. Antigen: not known. These data are taken from a study of spatial heterogeneity in lung cancer. At the level of the study: Samples came from roughly 75 TRACERx patients with untreated early-stage lung cancer. Beta-chain sequences consistently outnumbered alpha-chain sequences in detection. Study results and caveats: Whereas they appeared in blood less at follow-up, ubiquitous expanded tumor TCRs appeared there more at resection.

The time point was: blood at routine non-recurrence follow-up after resection. The sequenced material consisted of unsorted whole RNA from tumor, nontumor lung or frozen PBMC. TCRdb recomputed calls from the 5' RACE reads with MiXCR, one row per CDR3 protein. The sample shows around 100,000 distinct CDR3 sequences, roughly 10% of them seen only once. Germline CDR1 is SGHNT and CDR2 is YENEEA. This CDR3 contains 16 residues. V was pared by 6 bases and J by 1 base, with 10 bases of the junction left unmatched. This sequence originates from a female donor with early-stage non-small cell lung cancer. The V gene is TRBV11-3, the J gene TRBJ2-3, with 7 bases lining up with TRBD1. The starting material was PBMCs, obtained at follow-up. CDR3 sequence reads: CASSRTGAAGTDTQYF. The CDR3 nucleotides are TGTGCCAGCAGTCGAACAGGGGCCGCGGGCACAGATACGCAGTATTTT. The full variable domain, completed using reference TRBV11-3 and TRBJ2-3, is EAGVVQSPRYKIIEKKQPVAFWCNPISGHNTLYWYLQNLGQGPELLIRYENEEAVDDSQLPKDRFSAERLKGVDSTLKIQPAELGDSAVYLCASSRTGAAGTDTQYFGPGTRLTVL.